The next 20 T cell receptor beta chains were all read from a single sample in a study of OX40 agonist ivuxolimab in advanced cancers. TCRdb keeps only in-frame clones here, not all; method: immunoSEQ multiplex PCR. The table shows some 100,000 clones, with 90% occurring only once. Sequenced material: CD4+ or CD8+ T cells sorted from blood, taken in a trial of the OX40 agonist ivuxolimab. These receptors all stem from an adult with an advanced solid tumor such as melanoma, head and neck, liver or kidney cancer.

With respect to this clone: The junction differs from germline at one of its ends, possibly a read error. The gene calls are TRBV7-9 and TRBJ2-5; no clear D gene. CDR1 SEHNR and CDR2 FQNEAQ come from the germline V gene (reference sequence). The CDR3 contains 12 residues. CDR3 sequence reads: CASSPRGSGVDF. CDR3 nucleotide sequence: TGTGCCAGCAGCCCCCGCGGATCAGGTGTAGACTTC.

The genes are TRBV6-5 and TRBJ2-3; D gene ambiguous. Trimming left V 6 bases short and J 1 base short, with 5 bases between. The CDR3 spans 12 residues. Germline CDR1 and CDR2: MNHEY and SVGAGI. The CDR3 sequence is CASSSGTDTQYF. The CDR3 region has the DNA TGTGCCAGCAGCTCCGGCACAGATACGCAGTATTTT.

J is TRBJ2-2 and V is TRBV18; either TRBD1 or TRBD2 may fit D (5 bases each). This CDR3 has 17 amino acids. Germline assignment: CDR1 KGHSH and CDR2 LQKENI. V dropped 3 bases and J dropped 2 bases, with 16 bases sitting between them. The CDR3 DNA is TGTGCCAGCTCACCGATGGGACCGATGCTTAACACCGGGGAGCTGTTTTTT. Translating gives CASSPMGPMLNTGELFF. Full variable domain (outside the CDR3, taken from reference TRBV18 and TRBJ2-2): NAGVMQNPRHLVRRRGQEARLRCSPMKGHSHVYWYRQLPEEGLKFMVYLQKENIIDESGMPKERFSAEFPKEGPSILRIQQVVRGDSAAYFCASSPMGPMLNTGELFFGEGSRLTVL.

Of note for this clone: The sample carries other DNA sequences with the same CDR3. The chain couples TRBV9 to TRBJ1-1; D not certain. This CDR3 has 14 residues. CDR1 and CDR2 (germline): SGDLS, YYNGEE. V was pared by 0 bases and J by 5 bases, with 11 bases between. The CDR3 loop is CASSVGGGRTEAFF. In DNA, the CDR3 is TGTGCCAGCAGCGTAGGAGGAGGGAGGACTGAAGCTTTCTTT.

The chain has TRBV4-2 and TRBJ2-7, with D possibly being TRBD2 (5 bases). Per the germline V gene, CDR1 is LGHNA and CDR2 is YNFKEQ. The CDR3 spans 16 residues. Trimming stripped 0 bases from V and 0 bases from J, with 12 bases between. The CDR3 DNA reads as TGTGCCAGCAGCCAAGATAGGTCTAGCCCCTCCTACGAGCAGTACTTC. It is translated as CASSQDRSSPSYEQYF.

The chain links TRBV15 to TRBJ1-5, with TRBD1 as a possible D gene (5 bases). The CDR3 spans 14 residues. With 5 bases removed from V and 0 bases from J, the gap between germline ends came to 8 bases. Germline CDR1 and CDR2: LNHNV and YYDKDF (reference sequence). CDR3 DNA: TGTGCCACCAGCCGGGGGGGTAGCAATCAGCCCCAGCATTTT. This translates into CATSRGGSNQPQHF.

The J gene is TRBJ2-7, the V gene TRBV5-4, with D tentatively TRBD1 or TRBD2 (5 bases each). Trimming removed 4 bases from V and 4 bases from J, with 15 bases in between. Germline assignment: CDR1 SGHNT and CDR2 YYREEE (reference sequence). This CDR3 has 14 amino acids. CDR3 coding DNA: TGTGCCAGCAGCCCTCCGGGGCCAATGTACGAGCAGTACTTC. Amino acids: CASSPPGPMYEQYF.

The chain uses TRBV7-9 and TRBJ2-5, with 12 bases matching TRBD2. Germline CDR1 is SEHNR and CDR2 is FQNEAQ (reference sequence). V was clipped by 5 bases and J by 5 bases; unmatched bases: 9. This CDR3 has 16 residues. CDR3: CASSPRTSGILETQYF. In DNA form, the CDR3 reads TGTGCCAGCAGCCCCCGGACTAGCGGGATTTTGGAGACCCAGTACTTC.

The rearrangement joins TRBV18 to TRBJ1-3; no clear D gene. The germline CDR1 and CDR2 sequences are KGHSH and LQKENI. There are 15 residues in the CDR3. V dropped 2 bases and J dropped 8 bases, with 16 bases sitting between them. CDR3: CASSPGPVVGDTIYF. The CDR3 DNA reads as TGTGCCAGCTCACCAGGGCCGGTCGTCGGGGACACCATATATTTT.

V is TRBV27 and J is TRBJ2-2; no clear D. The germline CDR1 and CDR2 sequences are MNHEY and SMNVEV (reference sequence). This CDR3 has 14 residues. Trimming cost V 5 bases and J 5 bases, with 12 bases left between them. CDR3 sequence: CASSPRIGTGELFF. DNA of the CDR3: TGTGCCAGCAGTCCCCGGATCGGGACCGGGGAGCTGTTTTTT.

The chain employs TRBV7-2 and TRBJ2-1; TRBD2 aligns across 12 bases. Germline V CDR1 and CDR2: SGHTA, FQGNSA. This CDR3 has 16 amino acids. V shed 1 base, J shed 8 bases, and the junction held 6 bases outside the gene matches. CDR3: CASSLGLAGGRDEQFF. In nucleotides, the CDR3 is TGTGCCAGCAGCTTAGGTCTAGCGGGAGGGCGCGATGAGCAGTTCTTC. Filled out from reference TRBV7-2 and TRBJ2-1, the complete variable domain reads GAGVSQSPSNKVTEKGKDVELRCDPISGHTALYWYRQSLGQGLEFLIYFQGNSAPDKSGLPSDRFSAERTGGSVSTLTIQRTQQEDSAVYLCASSLGLAGGRDEQFFGPGTRLTVL.

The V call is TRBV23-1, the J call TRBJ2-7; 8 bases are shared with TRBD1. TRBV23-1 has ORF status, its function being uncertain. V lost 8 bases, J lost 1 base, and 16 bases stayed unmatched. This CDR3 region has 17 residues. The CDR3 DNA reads TGCGCCAGCCGGACGAAATTGACAGGGGCGCGATCCTACGAGCAGTACTTC. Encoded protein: CASRTKLTGARSYEQYF.

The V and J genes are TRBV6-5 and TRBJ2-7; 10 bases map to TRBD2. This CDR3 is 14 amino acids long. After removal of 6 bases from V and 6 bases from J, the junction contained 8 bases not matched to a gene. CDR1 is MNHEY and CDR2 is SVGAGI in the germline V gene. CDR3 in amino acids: CASSTLGTSVEQYF. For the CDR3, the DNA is TGTGCCAGCAGCACCCTCGGGACTAGCGTCGAGCAGTACTTC.

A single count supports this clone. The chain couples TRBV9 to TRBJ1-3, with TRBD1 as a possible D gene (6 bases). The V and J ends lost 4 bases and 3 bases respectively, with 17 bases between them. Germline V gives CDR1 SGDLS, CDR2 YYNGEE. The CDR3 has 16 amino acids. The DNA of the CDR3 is TGTGCCAGCAGCCCGCAGGGGTGGCTGGGTGGAAACACCATATATTTT. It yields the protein CASSPQGWLGGNTIYF. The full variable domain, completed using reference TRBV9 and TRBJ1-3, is DSGVTQTPKHLITATGQRVTLRCSPRSGDLSVYWYQQSLDQGLQFLIQYYNGEERAKGNILERFSAQQFPDLHSELNLSSLELGDSALYFCASSPQGWLGGNTIYFGEGSWLTVV.

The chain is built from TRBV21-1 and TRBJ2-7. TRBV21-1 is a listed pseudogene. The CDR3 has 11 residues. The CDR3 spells CASSKTYEQYF. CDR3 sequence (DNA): TGTGCCAGCAGCAAGACCTACGAGCAGTACTTC.

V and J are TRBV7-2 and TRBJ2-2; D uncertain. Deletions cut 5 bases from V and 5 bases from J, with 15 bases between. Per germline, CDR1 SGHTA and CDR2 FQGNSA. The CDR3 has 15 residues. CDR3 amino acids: CASSPTPLSTGELFF. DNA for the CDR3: TGTGCCAGCAGCCCTACACCTCTTAGTACCGGGGAGCTGTTTTTT.

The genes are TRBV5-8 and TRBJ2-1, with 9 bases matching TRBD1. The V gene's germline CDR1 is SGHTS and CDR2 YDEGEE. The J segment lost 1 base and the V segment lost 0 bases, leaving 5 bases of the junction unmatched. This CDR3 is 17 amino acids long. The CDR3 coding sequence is TGTGCCAGCAGCTTGGTGGGACAGGGAAGGTCCTACAATGAGCAGTTCTTC. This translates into CASSLVGQGRSYNEQFF. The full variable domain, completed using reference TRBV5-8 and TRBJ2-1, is EAGVTQSPTHLIKTRGQQATLRCSPISGHTSVYWYQQALGLGLQFLLWYDEGEERNRGNFPPRFSGRQFPNYSSELNVNALELEDSALYLCASSLVGQGRSYNEQFFGPGTRLTVL.

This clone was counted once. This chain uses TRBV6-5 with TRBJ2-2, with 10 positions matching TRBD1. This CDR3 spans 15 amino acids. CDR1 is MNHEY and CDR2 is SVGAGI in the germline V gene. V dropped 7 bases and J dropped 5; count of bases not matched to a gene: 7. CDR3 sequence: CASKGQGSITGELFF. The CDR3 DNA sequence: TGTGCCAGCAAGGGACAGGGGAGTATTACCGGGGAGCTGTTTTTT.

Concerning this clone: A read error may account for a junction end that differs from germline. CDR3 nucleotides: TGTGCCAGCAGCTTCGTCGGTCAGATTCTGACGGATTTT. Translated, it gives CASSFVGQILTDF. The chain couples TRBV7-9 to TRBJ2-3; D is unclear. Germline V gene lookup returns CDR1 SEHNR and CDR2 FQNEAQ (reference sequence). The CDR3 has 13 residues.

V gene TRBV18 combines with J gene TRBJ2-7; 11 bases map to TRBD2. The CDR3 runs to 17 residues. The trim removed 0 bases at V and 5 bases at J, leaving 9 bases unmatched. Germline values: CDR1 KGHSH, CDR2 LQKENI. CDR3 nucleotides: TGTGCCAGCTCACCACCTGGTAGCGGGAGGGCCAGGAACGAGCAGTACTTC. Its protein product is CASSPPGSGRARNEQYF.